This TCR beta chain is from a study of shared clonotypes between healthy human individuals. The CDR3 contains 14 residues. Germline loops: CDR1 LNHDA, CDR2 SQIVND (reference sequence). The trim removed 10 bases at V and 0 bases at J, leaving 6 bases unmatched. Some clones are missing from TCRdb's copy, which holds only in-frame ones; the method was immunoSEQ multiplex PCR. The sample holds around 240,000 clones; under 80% are singletons and the top ten take around 10%. The TCR comes from a young man in good health. Input material: memory CD4+ T cells sorted from blood. As to subset: CD45RA-negative fraction. J is TRBJ2-1 and V is TRBV19; 7 bases match TRBD2. The CDR3 region is CATTPGGSYNEQFF. CDR3 bases: TGTGCCACCACCCCGGGGGGCTCCTACAATGAGCAGTTCTTC.